The entry below describes one T cell receptor beta chain. This clone has just a few counts. What this receptor recognizes is not known. Base qualities are not recorded, but no much larger clone differs from it by a single base. Collaborating institutions collected whole blood in K2EDTA tubes following their own protocols. Collaborator samples were shipped for TCRbeta analysis as frozen whole blood, isolated PBMCs, or DNA extracted from either sample type. The data derive from a study of blood T cell repertoires in COVID-19 (dated by TCRdb to the early 2020s). In terms of the full investigation: The collaborator samples originated in the United States, Italy and Spain and spanned the acute and convalescent phases of COVID-19. The material from the prospective study consisted of cDNA or gDNA derived from T cells, B-cell-depleted T cells, or PBMCs. Deeply sampled blood TCRbeta repertoires from subjects exposed to, actively infected with, or recovered from COVID-19 were included in the dataset. The repertoires were released in a freely available public database meant as a resource for research on the immune response to SARS-CoV-2. The samples were drawn from the first 160 participants of the ongoing ImmuneRACE study and from over a thousand subjects provided by 6 global collaborators. Nearly every sample came with metadata listing a de-identified subject ID, COVID-19 status, age in years and sex. Where available, HLA class I and class II types were taken from metadata supplied by the sample provider and were not determined by assay-based typing.

TCRbeta CDR3 regions were amplified from genomic DNA by means of the immunoSEQ Assay, a bias-controlled multiplex PCR. The authors' analysis ran thus. Within the assay, amplification of reference gene primers was used to estimate how many nucleated cells each sample contained. To quantify the absolute abundance of each unique TCRbeta CDR3 rearrangement, sequence reads were collapsed and filtered. For each sample, productive Simpson clonality was calculated by taking the square root of Simpson's diversity index across productive rearrangements. Held by TCRdb, this immuneACCESS table contains in-frame sequences only and omits some clones. Under half of the omission traces to an unresolved V gene where checked; the cause of the rest is unknown. The V and J calls and clone size are taken from that table; D and trimming were inferred from the DNA. This sample gives under 200,000 clones in total; about 89% of them show up just once. The ten top clones hold roughly 3.4% of the sample.

CDR1 and CDR2 are read off the germline V gene (reference sequence) as SEHNR and FQNEAQ. V is pared back by 6 bases and J by 7 bases, with 4 bases lying between the germline termini. The CDR3, from cysteine to phenylalanine, totals 11 residues. The entry retains the CDR3 DNA only, 33 bases that are in frame from base 1. Broader findings and caveats from the paper: Clinical and demographic metadata were provided uncurated, with the amount varying by source and participant.

Source material: peripheral blood. The chain is made from TRBV7-9 and TRBJ1-6; no D segment can be confidently identified. The TCR was taken from a man between 65 and 85 years old with acute or convalescent COVID-19. CDR3 sequence: CASSQNSPLHF. The DNA sequence is TGTGCCAGCAGTCAAAATTCACCCCTCCACTTT.